These 24 T cell receptor beta chains were all obtained from the same sample, sequenced in a study of blood T cell repertoires in COVID-19. The data were produced by immunoSEQ multiplex PCR, yet TCRdb's version contains in-frame clones alone and is incomplete. This repertoire shows 100,000 to 150,000 clones, approximately 80% found once; its top ten account for 8% to 9.5%. The sequenced material came from peripheral blood. These receptors were taken from a woman aged 55 to 70 with active or convalescent COVID-19.

This chain links TRBV18 with TRBJ2-7; 7 bases agree with TRBD2. The CDR3 consists of 14 residues. The V gene's germline CDR1 is KGHSH and CDR2 LQKENI. Trimming removed 2 bases from V and 3 bases from J; junction bases left unmatched: 4. CDR3 residues: CASSPNAGDYEQYF. In nucleotides, the CDR3 is TGTGCCAGCTCACCAAACGCGGGGGACTACGAGCAGTACTTC.

The V gene is TRBV9, the J gene TRBJ2-5; 10 bases map to TRBD2. The V gene end was trimmed by 4 bases and the J gene end by 4 bases; junction bases not matched to a gene: 10. The CDR3 runs 16 residues. Germline V gene lookup returns CDR1 SGDLS and CDR2 YYNGEE. Here the CDR3 reads CASSSSSGSGGETQYF. The CDR3 DNA reads as TGTGCCAGCAGCTCCTCTAGCGGGAGTGGTGGAGAGACCCAGTACTTC.

The rearrangement links TRBV5-4 to TRBJ2-5; the D gene is possibly TRBD1 (6 bases). CDR1 and CDR2 from the germline V gene are SGHNT and YYREEE (reference sequence). Trimming left V 4 bases short and J 9 bases short, with 25 bases between. The CDR3 totals 16 residues. CDR3 nucleotide sequence: TGTGCCAGCAGCGTGCTACAGGGAATCGGAGGCGAGGCCCAGTACTTC. Its translation: CASSVLQGIGGEAQYF.

This chain connects TRBV27 to TRBJ2-3; D unclear. The germline V gene encodes CDR1 MNHEY and CDR2 SMNVEV (reference sequence). Between the trimmed V and J ends, which lost 4 bases and 1 base, there was a span of 6 bases. This CDR3 contains 13 residues. The CDR3 loop reads CASSWARTDTQYF. As DNA, the CDR3 is TGTGCCAGCAGTTGGGCCCGCACAGATACGCAGTATTTT.

This chain connects TRBV6-2 or TRBV6-3 to TRBJ2-3, with 13 positions matching TRBD2. Germline V gene lookup returns CDR1 MNHEY and CDR2 SVGEGT. V was pared by 4 bases and J by 2 bases, with 12 bases of the junction left unmatched. The CDR3 runs to 19 residues. CDR3 sequence reads: CASSSSPWTSGSFTDTQYF. In nucleotides, the CDR3 is TGTGCCAGCAGTTCATCGCCCTGGACTAGCGGGAGTTTCACAGATACGCAGTATTTT.

Remarks on this clone: The limits of the CDR3 on the DNA are not certain, so only TCRdb's listed CDR3 is given. The chain couples TRBV7-5 to TRBJ2-7; the table's TRBD1 call for D was not verified on the DNA. TRBV7-5 is a pseudogene segment. The CDR3 spans 14 residues, counting both ends. The CDR3 region is CVRSWGKGAGEQYV.

The J gene is TRBJ1-4, the V gene TRBV6-1, with D perhaps TRBD1 (6 bases). CDR3 size: 15 residues. Germline CDR1 MNHNS, CDR2 SASEGT. V was clipped by 2 bases and J by 8 bases, with 15 bases between them. CDR3 sequence (DNA): TGTGCCAGCAGTGAACCTACAGGGATCGGGGAAAAACTGTTTTTT. As protein: CASSEPTGIGEKLFF.

DNA of the CDR3: TGTGCCACCCGAGCGGGAGGGGTGAATGAGCAGTTCTTC. Protein sequence: CATRAGGVNEQFF. V usage is TRBV27 and J usage is TRBJ2-1; 10 positions match TRBD2. Germline V lookup: CDR1 MNHEY, CDR2 SMNVEV (reference sequence). V shed 10 bases and J 7 bases; nucleotides not matched to a gene: 7. The CDR3 is 13 residues long.

The chain links TRBV7-3 to TRBJ2-7; TRBD1 matches at 8 bases. Germline lookup yields CDR1 SGHTA and CDR2 FQGTGA. With V trimmed by 5 bases and J by 7 bases, 7 bases remained unmatched. The CDR3 is 13 amino acids. The CDR3 bases are TGTGCCAGCAGCCCACTAGGACAGGGTGAGCAGTACTTC. This sequence encodes CASSPLGQGEQYF.

This clone has just a few counts. The chain couples TRBV29-1 to TRBJ1-1; D call uncertain. Germline V lookup: CDR1 SQVTM, CDR2 ANQGSEA. The ends were cut back, 7 bases at V and 10 bases at J, with 13 bases in the middle. The length of the CDR3 is 10 residues. CDR3 in DNA: TGCAGCGGGGAACAAAGCGGAGCTTTCTTT. Protein sequence: CSGEQSGAFF.

This chain joins TRBV11-2 and TRBJ2-7, with no clear D. With 1 base removed from V and 4 bases from J, the gap between germline ends came to 8 bases. CDR3 length: 13 amino acids. Germline V CDR1 and CDR2: SGHAT, FQNNGV. The CDR3 bases are TGTGCCAGCAGCTTAGGTTCGGTTTACGAGCAGTACGTC. It codes for CASSLGSVYEQYV.

V gene TRBV3-1 (or the pseudogene TRBV3-2) combines with J gene TRBJ2-1; TRBD2 aligns across 8 bases. Per germline, CDR1 LGHDT and CDR2 YNNKEL (reference sequence). V shed 0 bases, J shed 6 bases, and the junction held 10 bases outside the gene matches. The CDR3 contains 17 residues. CDR3 sequence (DNA): TGTGCCAGCAGCCAAGATCGAGGACGGGAGGGCCCCAATGAGCAGTTCTTC. Its translation is CASSQDRGREGPNEQFF.

The chain combines TRBV29-1 with TRBJ2-3; the D gene is possibly TRBD1 (6 bases). Trimming removed 6 bases at V and 3 bases at J, with 13 bases between. Germline assignment: CDR1 SQVTM and CDR2 ANQGSEA. The CDR3 consists of 13 residues. Written as DNA, the CDR3 is TGCAGCGTCTCAGGGGTGGGAACAGATACGCAGTATTTT. Translated, it gives CSVSGVGTDTQYF.

This clone rates as medium-sized (0.01 to 0.1%). The CDR3 spells CASSDRLPETQYF. CDR3 coding DNA: TGCGCCAGCAGTGACAGGCTTCCAGAGACCCAGTACTTC. The rearrangement links TRBV4-1 to TRBJ2-5; a weak D match, TRBD1 (6 bases). Germline loops: CDR1 MGHRA, CDR2 YSYEKL. The CDR3 length is 13 residues. The V end was cut by 6 bases, the J end by 4 bases, with 12 bases between.

Many counts were recorded for this clone. The J gene is TRBJ1-1, the V gene TRBV29-1, with a weak D call TRBD1 (5 bases). Deletions cut 4 bases from V and 3 bases from J, with 12 bases between. Germline assignment: CDR1 SQVTM and CDR2 ANQGSEA. CDR3 length equals 13 residues. The CDR3 protein is CSVGKGWDTEAFF. CDR3 coding DNA: TGCAGCGTTGGGAAGGGGTGGGACACTGAAGCTTTCTTT.

This clone has more than one count but fewer than ten. Here the CDR3 DNA reads TGTGCCAGCACCAGAATGGGACAGGGGGCAACTGAAGCTTTCTTT. Translated, it gives CASTRMGQGATEAFF. The chain combines TRBV28 with TRBJ1-1, with 12 nucleotides matching TRBD1. The CDR3 runs 15 residues. Germline CDR1 and CDR2: MDHEN and SYDVKM. V lost 7 bases, J lost 5 bases, and 8 bases stayed unmatched.

This rearrangement joins TRBV10-2 to TRBJ2-3, with no clear D. CDR1 and CDR2 (germline): WSHSY, SAAADI. The V and J ends lost 10 bases and 6 bases respectively, with 20 bases between them. CDR3 size: 14 residues. CDR3 region: CATSSLAKEDTQYF. The CDR3 bases are TGCGCCACATCATCTTTAGCTAAAGAGGATACGCAGTATTTT.

J is TRBJ2-2 and V is TRBV4-3, with 10 bases fitting TRBD1. Germline-derived CDR1 and CDR2 are LGHNA and YSLEER. V shed 4 bases, J shed 4 bases, and the junction held 6 bases outside the gene matches. This CDR3 is 16 amino acids long. The CDR3 DNA is TGCGCCAGCAGCCTTGGGACAGGGGTAGCCACCGGGGAGCTGTTTTTT. As protein: CASSLGTGVATGELFF.

The chain joins TRBV7-2 to TRBJ2-1; D is possibly TRBD1 (6 bases). From germline, CDR1 is SGHTA and CDR2 FQGNSA. Trimming shortened V by 1 base and J by 5 bases, and 12 bases separated the two germline ends. This CDR3 is built from 15 residues. The CDR3 coding sequence is TGTGCCAGCAGCTTAGAGGGACACATCAACAATGAGCAGTTCTTC. It is translated as CASSLEGHINNEQFF.

This chain uses TRBV30 with TRBJ1-2; TRBD1 aligns across 9 bases. Germline lookup yields CDR1 GTSNPN and CDR2 SVGIG (reference sequence). The length of the CDR3 is 12 residues. V shed 4 bases, J shed 6 bases, and the junction held 3 bases outside the gene matches. As DNA, the CDR3 is TGTGCCTGGACCGACAGGGGGAATGGCTACACCTTC. Protein product: CAWTDRGNGYTF.

Written as DNA, the CDR3 is TGTGCCAGCAGCCAGACGGGGGTAGTTGGCTACACCTTC. Residues: CASSQTGVVGYTF. V gene TRBV7-8 combines with J gene TRBJ1-2, with TRBD1 as a possible D gene (5 bases). With 5 bases removed from V and 7 bases from J, the gap between germline ends came to 14 bases. The V gene's germline CDR1 is SGHVS and CDR2 FQNEAQ. The CDR3 totals 13 residues. Variable domain in full (rest from reference TRBV7-8 and TRBJ1-2): GAGVSQSPRYKVAKRGQDVALRCDPISGHVSLFWYQQALGQGPEFLTYFQNEAQLDKSGLPSDRFFAERPEGSVSTLKIQRTQQEDSAVYLCASSQTGVVGYTFGSGTRLTVV.

This chain connects TRBV5-8 to TRBJ2-7, with D uncertain. Germline V lookup: CDR1 SGHTS, CDR2 YDEGEE. The CDR3 length is 12 residues. Trimming cost V 1 base and J 4 bases, with 6 bases left between them. CDR3 sequence (DNA): TGTGCCAGCAGCTTGTTCTATTACGAGCAGTACTTC. Protein sequence: CASSLFYYEQYF.

This chain uses TRBV7-9 with TRBJ2-1; a weak D match, TRBD2 (5 bases). Germline CDR1 reads SEHNR; CDR2 reads FQNEAQ (reference sequence). The CDR3 contains 13 residues. Trimming stripped 3 bases from V and 8 bases from J, with 11 bases between. CDR3: CASSFSEGYEQFF. CDR3 nucleotides: TGTGCCAGCAGCTTTAGCGAAGGGTATGAGCAGTTCTTC.

The chain has TRBV18 and TRBJ1-3; no clear D. There are 13 residues in the CDR3. V was trimmed by 3 bases and J by 3 bases, leaving 6 bases between them. Germline CDR1 KGHSH, CDR2 LQKENI. In nucleotides, the CDR3 is TGTGCCAGCTCACCCGCCGGTGGAAACACCATATATTTT. This gives the protein CASSPAGGNTIYF. Full variable domain (rest looked up from reference TRBV18 and TRBJ1-3): NAGVMQNPRHLVRRRGQEARLRCSPMKGHSHVYWYRQLPEEGLKFMVYLQKENIIDESGMPKERFSAEFPKEGPSILRIQQVVRGDSAAYFCASSPAGGNTIYFGEGSWLTVV.